The clone carrying this T cell receptor (beta chain) appeared a few times. These data originate in a study of blood T cell repertoires in COVID-19. The CDR3 sequence is 15 residues long. The germline V gene encodes CDR1 SGHAT and CDR2 FQDESV (reference sequence). The V and J ends lost 6 bases and 5 bases, in that order; junction bases with no gene match: 7. Authors' analysis steps: Reference gene primer amplification gave estimated nucleated cell counts. Sequenced by immunoSEQ multiplex PCR; TCRdb stores in-frame clones only, minus some. V and J calls and clone size are as listed in that table; D and trimming were resolved from the DNA. The sample includes about 320,000 clones, roughly 82% seen only once; the top ten take around 1.5%.

The receptor was derived from a woman aged 45-65 years with acute or convalescent COVID-19. The sample consisted of peripheral blood. The rearrangement links TRBV11-1 to TRBJ2-1, with 10 bases that match TRBD2. Here the CDR3 reads CASSASGSTDNEQFF. DNA for the CDR3: TGTGCCAGCAGTGCTAGCGGGAGTACCGACAATGAGCAGTTCTTC.